One and the same sample provided the 18 T cell receptor beta chains below, sequenced in a study of pediatric ulcerative colitis. The rectum was sampled with one to two pinch biopsies at colonoscopy. Clones were sequenced by immunoSEQ multiplex PCR, and TCRdb holds only the in-frame ones, with some missing. The sample consists of about 18,000 clones, 70% to 80% of them appearing once. The sequencing sample was made of gut tissue. All receptors come from a boy aged 5-17 years who was a control in a study of pediatric ulcerative colitis.

This clone was counted once. The chain is built from TRBV10-2 and TRBJ1-2; unclear D gene. V gave up 3 bases and J gave up 5 bases, with 10 bases separating them. In germline, CDR1 is WSHSY, CDR2 SAAADI. The CDR3 contains 13 residues. The CDR3 bases are TGCGCCAGCAGTGAATCACTGATTTATGGCTACACCTTC. Translating it yields CASSESLIYGYTF.

In this sample, this clone turned up a few times. The CDR3 sequence is CASRSVQSRQPQHF. The CDR3 DNA is TGTGCCAGCCGGTCCGTCCAATCTCGTCAGCCCCAGCATTTT. The chain employs TRBV6-1 and TRBJ1-5, with D unresolved. Germline V gene lookup returns CDR1 MNHNS and CDR2 SASEGT. V was cut by 8 bases and J by 6 bases, with 17 bases left in between. The CDR3 runs to 14 residues.

The chain couples TRBV7-2 to TRBJ2-3, with 13 bases matching TRBD2. The germline V gene encodes CDR1 SGHTA and CDR2 FQGNSA. The CDR3 has 14 residues. V dropped 5 bases and J dropped 5; count of bases not matched to a gene: 1. The CDR3 bases are TGTGCCAGCAGCAGACTAGCGGGAGGAGATACGCAGTATTTT. Translated: CASSRLAGGDTQYF.

In its sample, this clone ranks as medium-sized. Here the CDR3 reads CASRLVMAAYGYTF. CDR3 bases: TGTGCCAGCCGACTAGTAATGGCGGCATATGGCTACACCTTC. The rearrangement joins TRBV7-2 to TRBJ1-2; D ambiguous. V gave up 8 bases and J gave up 5 bases, with 18 bases separating them. The CDR3 has 14 amino acids. Germline lookup yields CDR1 SGHTA and CDR2 FQGNSA.

This clone was found once. This chain connects TRBV2 to TRBJ1-2; D uncertain. Germline V gene data show CDR1 as SNHLY and CDR2 as FYNNEI. CDR3 length equals 13 residues. V lost 4 bases, J lost 3 bases, and 9 bases lay in between. The CDR3 DNA reads as TGTGCCAGCAGTGGGGAGATTTACTATGGCTACACCTTC. Translating gives CASSGEIYYGYTF.

The V call is TRBV4-1, the J call TRBJ1-2; 7 bases line up with TRBD1. The CDR3 runs 18 residues. Germline V gene sequence: CDR1 MGHRA, CDR2 YSYEKL. J was trimmed by 1 base and V by 1 base; bases with no gene match: 12. Here the CDR3 DNA reads TGCGCCAGCAGCCAAGCCAGAACGACAGGGATCCTTAACTATGGCTACACCTTC. Its translation: CASSQARTTGILNYGYTF.

This clone was seen once. The chain recombines TRBV7-8 with TRBJ1-1; 7 positions match TRBD1. The CDR3 runs to 14 residues. Trimming at V came to 5 bases and at J to 2 bases, leaving 5 bases not matched to a gene. Germline V CDR1 and CDR2: SGHVS, FQNEAQ. The CDR3 DNA reads as TGTGCCAGCAGCCAAAGGGACAGTAACACTGAAGCTTTCTTT. Protein sequence: CASSQRDSNTEAFF. Full variable domain (missing parts from reference TRBV7-8 and TRBJ1-1): GAGVSQSPRYKVAKRGQDVALRCDPISGHVSLFWYQQALGQGPEFLTYFQNEAQLDKSGLPSDRFFAERPEGSVSTLKIQRTQQEDSAVYLCASSQRDSNTEAFFGQGTRLTVV.

Comments on this clone: This CDR3 is also generated by other DNA sequences in the sample. The chain is built from TRBV5-1 and TRBJ2-7; D is uncertain. The V and J ends lost 0 bases and 0 bases respectively, with 10 bases between them. The germline gives CDR1 SGHRS, CDR2 YFSETQ. The CDR3 is made up of 15 amino acids. In DNA form, the CDR3 reads TGCGCCAGCAGCTTGGGGACGGGTTCCTCCTACGAGCAGTACTTC. It encodes CASSLGTGSSYEQYF. Filled out from reference TRBV5-1 and TRBJ2-7, the complete variable domain reads KAGVTQTPRYLIKTRGQQVTLSCSPISGHRSVSWYQQTPGQGLQFLFEYFSETQRNKGNFPGRFSGRQFSNSRSEMNVSTLELGDSALYLCASSLGTGSSYEQYFGPGTRLTVT.

CDR3 residues: CASSYASGHTYEQYF. CDR3 DNA sequence: TGTGCCAGCAGTTACGCTAGCGGACATACCTACGAGCAGTACTTC. The genes are TRBV27 and TRBJ2-7; 7 nucleotides line up with TRBD2. Trimming took 4 bases from V and 2 from J; bases not matched to a gene: 8. CDR1 is MNHEY, CDR2 SMNVEV, per germline (reference sequence). The length of the CDR3 is 15 residues.

The CDR3 DNA reads as TGTGCCAGCAGCTTGGATAACAGGGTAGGCGAGCAGTACTTC. This sequence encodes CASSLDNRVGEQYF. The chain employs TRBV5-4 and TRBJ2-7, with TRBD1 as a possible D gene (6 bases). The V end was cut by 0 bases, the J end by 6 bases, with 13 bases between. The CDR3 extends over 14 amino acids. In germline, CDR1 is SGHNT, CDR2 YYREEE (reference sequence).

The chain carries TRBV11-2 and TRBJ1-6; weak D call: TRBD1 (6 bases). This CDR3 comprises 14 residues. CDR1 and CDR2 (germline): SGHAT, FQNNGV. V was trimmed by 8 bases and J by 7 bases, leaving 15 bases between them. The CDR3: CASGGARGNSPLHF. DNA for the CDR3: TGTGCCAGCGGGGGTGCCAGGGGCAATTCACCCCTCCACTTT.

This chain uses TRBV2 with TRBJ2-7, with TRBD1 matching over 7 bases. The germline V gene has CDR1 SNHLY and CDR2 FYNNEI. The CDR3 is 13 amino acids. V lost 6 bases, J lost 4 bases, and 6 bases stayed unmatched. CDR3 nucleotides: TGTGCCAGCAGAAACAGGGGTTCGTACGAGCAGTACTTC. This codes for CASRNRGSYEQYF. The full variable domain, with the rest looked up from reference TRBV2 and TRBJ2-7, is EPEVTQTPSHQVTQMGQEVILRCVPISNHLYFYWYRQILGQKVEFLVSFYNNEISEKSEIFDDQFSVERPDGSNFTLKIRSTKLEDSAMYFCASRNRGSYEQYFGPGTRLTVT.

The V call is TRBV7-9, the J call TRBJ2-1, with 9 bases identical to TRBD2. The CDR3 totals 15 residues. Germline CDR1 SEHNR, CDR2 FQNEAQ (reference sequence). The V segment lost 3 bases and the J segment 6 bases; nucleotides outside the gene matches: 6. CDR3 nucleotides: TGTGCCAGCAGCTTTTGGACTAGCGCACTCAATGAGCAGTTCTTC. Its protein product is CASSFWTSALNEQFF.

In this sample, this clone turned up a few times. The chain couples TRBV6-1 to TRBJ2-5; D remains unclear. This CDR3 is built from 14 residues. Trimming pared 0 bases from V and 5 bases from J, leaving 10 bases between. Germline values: CDR1 MNHNS, CDR2 SASEGT. In DNA, the CDR3 is TGTGCCAGCAGTGAAGCATGGGGTGGGGAGACCCAGTACTTC. It translates to CASSEAWGGETQYF.

The chain carries TRBV11-2 and TRBJ2-1, with D perhaps matching TRBD2 (6 bases). Between the trimmed V and J ends, which lost 5 bases and 6 bases, there was a span of 20 bases. CDR3 length: 16 residues. Germline V gives CDR1 SGHAT, CDR2 FQNNGV. The CDR3 reads CASSPHGGPGGNEQFF. Written as DNA, the CDR3 is TGTGCCAGCAGCCCCCATGGCGGTCCCGGGGGCAATGAGCAGTTCTTC.

The chain couples TRBV11-2 to TRBJ1-1; 9 nucleotides line up with TRBD1. Germline lookup yields CDR1 SGHAT and CDR2 FQNNGV. After removal of 1 base from V and 8 bases from J, the junction contained 14 bases not matched to a gene. This CDR3 is 17 amino acids long. CDR3 sequence reads: CASSLARGTGNLAEAFF. CDR3 nucleotides: TGTGCCAGCAGCTTAGCTCGGGGGACAGGGAATTTGGCGGAAGCTTTCTTT.

In its sample, this clone was seen once. V usage is TRBV27 and J usage is TRBJ2-1; 13 positions match TRBD2. Trimming took 0 bases from V and 2 from J; bases not matched to a gene: 10. Looked up from germline, CDR1 is MNHEY and CDR2 is SMNVEV (reference sequence). This CDR3 is built from 20 residues. The CDR3 loop is CASSLSPTSGGARAYNEQFF. Written as DNA, the CDR3 is TGTGCCAGCAGTTTATCTCCCACTAGCGGGGGGGCCCGAGCCTACAATGAGCAGTTCTTC.

This CDR3 reads CASSFTTGDYEQYF. CDR3 sequence (DNA): TGTGCCAGCAGCTTTACGACAGGGGACTACGAGCAGTACTTC. The chain employs TRBV7-2 and TRBJ2-7, with TRBD1 matching over 8 bases. V lost 3 bases, J lost 3 bases, and 4 bases stayed unmatched. CDR1 SGHTA and CDR2 FQGNSA come from the germline V gene. CDR3 size: 14 residues.